This section outlines one TCR beta chain sequence together with its context. As yet, its antigen is unknown. This record comes from a study of cytomegalovirus exposure and HLA in healthy donors. Overall study: For the approximately 430 genotyped donors, 75% to 90% fell within the Caucasian-associated ancestry cluster.

The PCR contained 60 Vbeta and 13 Jbeta primers. Original processing methods: It was a later analysis that counted some 80 million unique TCR beta chains, of which roughly 10 million were shared. Profiling relied on immunoSEQ multiplex PCR, and the TCRdb table lists in-frame clones only, not all of them. V and J calls and clone size are those listed in that table; D and trimming were worked out from the DNA. The sample holds around 100,000 clones, approximately 72% seen once. The germline V gene has CDR1 SGDLS and CDR2 YYNGEE. The V gene end was trimmed by 4 bases and the J gene end by 2 bases; junction bases not matched to a gene: 8. This CDR3 is 15 amino acids long. Study outcomes and limitations: No immune exposure information besides CMV serostatus was available. Reports state that TCR beta sequences accurately predicted most subjects' HLA-A and HLA-B alleles.

The genes are TRBV9 and TRBJ2-7; 8 bases fit TRBD2. The sequencing input was PBMCs. This TCR was recovered from a woman aged 40 to 50 in good health and CMV-seropositive. CDR3 protein: CASSLTGLGTYEQYF. The DNA for the CDR3 is TGTGCCAGCAGCCTCACGGGACTAGGAACCTACGAGCAGTACTTC.